This TCR beta chain was retrieved from a study of T cell repertoires in cytomegalovirus infection. Study-wide context: The public TCR beta signatures pointed to both CMV infection and matching HLA type.

Looked up from germline, CDR1 is SNHLY and CDR2 is FYNNEI. The CDR3 runs to 17 residues. The V end was cut by 6 bases, the J end by 7 bases, with 24 bases between. From the reads, TCRdb called clonotypes with MiXCR, one entry per CDR3 protein. The table has about 900,000 distinct CDR3 sequences, about 33% seen once. Study-wide points: Based on cumulative public TCR beta family frequency, carriers of CMV plus the relevant HLA were identified. CMV-specific HLA-C-restricted TCR beta clonotypes dominated the ex vivo response.

A few counts support this clonotype. What it binds is not known. The receptor was derived from a human donor in good health (CMV status not recorded). Some clones in this sample may be carry-over from other donors' samples. Sample: cultured CD8+ T cells from PBMCs, taken from culture after CMV antigen stimulation. The J gene is TRBJ1-4, the V gene TRBV2, with D possibly matching TRBD1 (5 bases). The CDR3 here is CASSDGTLRPETEKLFF. In DNA form, the CDR3 reads TGTGCCAGCAGCGACGGGACCCTCCGGCCTGAGACTGAAAAACTGTTTTTT.